This is a list of T cell receptor beta chains from one sample in a study of T-cell reconstitution after alpha-beta-depleted transplantation in children. TCRdb reprocessed the PCR reads via MiXCR and lists one record per CDR3 protein. The table has a few hundred thousand distinct CDR3 sequences, around a tenth seen once. Here the sequenced sample was PBMCs from the stem cell graft donor, taken from the stem cell graft. Receptors were obtained from a human donor who donated a stem cell graft to a child with acute lymphoblastic leukemia. Each CDR3 is given with its conserved first and last residue. Each record gives: V gene, D gene, clone size, J gene, CDR3 protein. A D gene is named only where the DNA matches it firmly. The listing skips clone size in some rows; elsewhere it reads once, few, many or a size class.

>TRBV7-2|TRBD1|-|TRBJ2-3
CASSFSFSGTGGGDTQYF
>TRBV12-3/TRBV12-4|-|-|TRBJ2-7
CASTFYADQQSYEQYF
>TRBV12-3/TRBV12-4|TRBD2|many|TRBJ2-2
CASSKDGRGTGELFF
>TRBV5-1|-|-|TRBJ2-3
CASSMDSGGADTQYF
>TRBV27|-|-|TRBJ2-7
CASSPAAGLEQYF
>TRBV27|-|few|TRBJ2-3
CASMTGESDTQYF
>TRBV20-1|TRBD1|few|TRBJ1-1
CSARPGTGGSGDTEAFF
>TRBV5-1|TRBD2|-|TRBJ2-1
CASSLGWGAGGPGNEQFF
>TRBV20-1|-|many|TRBJ2-6
CSARDLGGGPMGSGANVLTF
>TRBV5-1|-|-|TRBJ2-5
CASSLNRVTETQYF
>TRBV7-9|TRBD1|few|TRBJ1-2
CASSQGVRSPANYGYTF
>TRBV9|-|-|TRBJ2-5
CASSVAEEFQETQYF
>TRBV12-3/TRBV12-4|-|many|TRBJ1-1
CASSFEGTEAFF
>TRBV28|TRBD1|few|TRBJ2-7
CATRFGTGYHEQYF
>TRBV27|TRBD2|few|TRBJ2-7
CASSPEWTSGRRGLEGYEQYF
>TRBV14|-|few|TRBJ2-2
CASSQSDARTPATLAANTGELFF
>TRBV6-2/TRBV6-3|-|-|TRBJ2-3
CASSYLAGQADTQYF
>TRBV9|TRBD2|-|TRBJ2-1
CASSVANREGLLIDEQFF
>TRBV7-3|-|-|TRBJ2-1
CASSRLPDSYNEQFF
>TRBV29-1|-|-|TRBJ2-3
CSVGSLGTQYF
>TRBV6-5|-|-|TRBJ1-6
CASSYSNRAGSPLHF
>TRBV7-8|-|few|TRBJ2-1
CASSLRHLTRSYNEQFF
>TRBV20-1|-|-|TRBJ2-1
CSARSDESGNEQFF
>TRBV7-2|-|few|TRBJ1-2
CASSLAAYGYTF
>TRBV28|-|few|TRBJ1-5
CASRGGGRGYQPQHF
>TRBV4-1|TRBD2|-|TRBJ2-2
CASSQTYGGGTGELFF
>TRBV14|-|once|TRBJ2-2
CASSHSRWRRHNTGELFF
>TRBV29-1|-|many|TRBJ2-1
CSVWGSLVQFF
>TRBV20-1|-|many|TRBJ2-1
CSATGWDEQFF
>TRBV10-3|-|many|TRBJ2-3
CAAGSRPQGPSSTDTQYF
>TRBV2|-|few|TRBJ2-1
CASRTESSYNEQFF
>TRBV7-3|-|many|TRBJ2-5
CASSSGRRGQETQYF
>TRBV5-1|-|few|TRBJ2-5
CASSLVVSGQETQYF
>TRBV28|TRBD1|many|TRBJ1-2
CASSYATPGQYGYTF
>TRBV28|-|many|TRBJ1-2
CASSLAAAHYSYTF
>TRBV7-8|-|few|TRBJ2-5
CAIQNDRLGRETQYF
>TRBV20-1|-|-|TRBJ2-2
CSARDSGSFGAGELFF
>TRBV20-1|-|-|TRBJ1-2
CSAVNSGTENYGYTF
>TRBV7-9|-|few|TRBJ1-4
CASSLAGTWGNEKLFF
>TRBV12-3/TRBV12-4|TRBD1|many|TRBJ2-2
CASSLAGGNTGELFF
>TRBV18|-|few|TRBJ2-7
CASSPTRESEQYF
>TRBV15|-|few|TRBJ2-7
CATSRTSGTISYEQYF
>TRBV20-1|-|many|TRBJ2-2
CSATPSPLRITGELFF
>TRBV6-2/TRBV6-3|-|-|TRBJ2-1
CASSYGEGAYNDQFF
>TRBV6-1|-|few|TRBJ2-1
CASSRTSWAQPSEQFF
>TRBV6-4|-|many|TRBJ2-1
CASSLLAGTYNEQFF
>TRBV11-2|TRBD1|many|TRBJ2-1
CASSLDWRWGTGQFF
>TRBV27|-|many|TRBJ2-1
CASSSLAGEQFF
>TRBV7-2|TRBD1|few|TRBJ1-1
CASSTGTGRLRTEAFF
>TRBV7-6|-|-|TRBJ2-7
CASSNDRLTYEQYF
>TRBV6-5|-|few|TRBJ1-3
CASSYSPGGRPGNTIYF
>TRBV7-9|TRBD1|many|TRBJ2-1
CASSPGQGGYNEQFF
>TRBV14|-|few|TRBJ1-5
CASSQGRGTLPSF
>TRBV24-1|TRBD2|-|TRBJ2-5
CATSDYTIGLAGYQETQYF
>TRBV15|-|many|TRBJ2-4
CATSRTRSSGAKNIQYF